The 3 T cell receptor beta chains listed next were all sequenced from one sample in a study of T cell clonotyping in hematopoietic cell transplantation. The protocol was immunoSEQ multiplex PCR, while the TCRdb copy is restricted to in-frame clones and leaves out a portion. The sample carries under 9,500 clones, 75% to 85% recorded once. This specimen consisted of peripheral blood mononuclear cells, obtained 180 days after allogeneic stem cell transplant. The receptors come from a female patient aged 45-60 years who had an allogeneic stem cell transplant from an unrelated donor, so the T cells may come from the graft donor. Some clones in this sample may be carry-over from other donors' samples.

J is TRBJ2-5 and V is TRBV6-1, with 11 bases aligning to TRBD2. The CDR3 contains 15 residues. J gave up 2 bases and V 4 bases, and 3 bases lay outside the gene matches. Germline V lookup: CDR1 MNHNS, CDR2 SASEGT. The CDR3 loop reads CASSVLAGAQETQYF. In DNA, the CDR3 is TGTGCCAGCAGTGTACTAGCGGGGGCGCAAGAGACCCAGTACTTC.

The rearrangement uses TRBV9 and TRBJ1-1; D might be TRBD1 (5 bases). V dropped 3 bases and J dropped 3 bases, with 12 bases sitting between them. The CDR3 runs to 14 residues. The germline CDR1 and CDR2 sequences are SGDLS and YYNGEE. This CDR3 is CASSAGGEDTEAFF. DNA for the CDR3: TGTGCCAGCAGCGCCGGGGGAGAGGACACTGAAGCTTTCTTT.

This rearrangement joins TRBV9 to TRBJ2-6; 9 bases agree with TRBD1. V was pared by 3 bases and J by 3 bases, with 7 bases of the junction left unmatched. CDR1 SGDLS and CDR2 YYNGEE come from the germline V gene. There are 17 residues in the CDR3. CDR3 nucleotides: TGTGCCAGCAGCGCCCGGGACAGGGTTGGTGGGGCCAACGTCCTGACTTTC. This codes for CASSARDRVGGANVLTF.